This T cell receptor beta chain is drawn from a study of T-cell memory formation after mild COVID-19. Whole-study context: Across donors, TCR clusters were largely donor specific. Study-level points and caveats: Memory from before infection featured some responding clones, which suggests cross-reactive memory joined.

One entry per CDR3 protein results from TCRdb running MiXCR on the 5' RACE reads. The sample yields about 500,000 distinct CDR3 sequences, roughly 20% seen once. V dropped 4 bases and J dropped 8 bases, with 18 bases sitting between them. The CDR3 runs to 16 residues. Germline CDR1 is PRHDT and CDR2 is FYEKMQ (reference sequence). With regard to this clonotype: The antigen is not known.

The chain uses TRBV13 and TRBJ1-6, with D possibly being TRBD1 (5 bases). The sample comprised PBMCs or a T cell subset sorted from them (not recorded which). The source is an adult woman who had mild COVID-19 (a few samples of this study predate the infection). Cell type and time point are not known. Here the CDR3 reads CASSWRGQGFDSPLHF. The CDR3, as DNA: TGTGCCAGCAGCTGGAGGGGTCAGGGATTTGATTCACCCCTCCACTTT.